A selection of T cell receptor beta chains follows, all from one sample in a study of cytomegalovirus exposure and HLA in healthy donors. The protocol was immunoSEQ multiplex PCR, while the TCRdb copy is restricted to in-frame clones and leaves out a portion. The data contain roughly 33,000 clones, approximately 80% of them seen just once; the ten biggest clones take up about 6.3%. Sequences were obtained from PBMCs. All receptors come from a male donor in good health and CMV-seronegative. Each CDR3 is given with its conserved first and last residue. D genes are given only for firm matches. Some rows mark clone size as missing; the rest say once, few, many or name a class of expanded clone.

J gene: TRBJ2-1
D gene: TRBD1
clone size: .
V gene: TRBV5-1
CDR3 protein: CASSLAGDRGGNEQFF
CDR3 DNA: TGCGCCAGCAGCTTGGCCGGGGACAGGGGAGGCAATGAGCAGTTCTTC

J gene: TRBJ1-2
D gene: .
clone size: .
V gene: TRBV29-1
CDR3 protein: CSATYPDSKLYGYTF
CDR3 DNA: TGCAGCGCCACTTACCCGGACAGCAAACTCTATGGCTACACCTTC

J gene: TRBJ1-1
D gene: TRBD1
clone size: .
V gene: TRBV30
CDR3 protein: CAWSVSTTGTEAFF
CDR3 DNA: TGTGCCTGGAGTGTAAGCACGACAGGGACTGAAGCTTTCTTT

J gene: TRBJ2-5
D gene: TRBD1
clone size: once
V gene: TRBV6-4
CDR3 protein: CASKATGVRETQYF
CDR3 DNA: TGTGCCAGCAAAGCGACAGGGGTAAGAGAGACCCAGTACTTC

J gene: TRBJ2-1
D gene: TRBD1
clone size: .
V gene: TRBV4-3
CDR3 protein: CASSQDGQGYNEQFF
CDR3 DNA: TGCGCCAGCAGCCAAGATGGACAGGGTTACAATGAGCAGTTCTTC

J gene: TRBJ2-1
D gene: .
clone size: few
V gene: TRBV30
CDR3 protein: CAWSVGSYNEQFF
CDR3 DNA: TGTGCCTGGTCTGTCGGGAGCTACAATGAGCAGTTCTTC

J gene: TRBJ1-6
D gene: TRBD1
clone size: once
V gene: TRBV29-1
CDR3 protein: CSAKGQGDSPLHF
CDR3 DNA: TGCAGCGCAAAGGGACAGGGGGATTCACCCCTCCACTTT

J gene: TRBJ1-2
D gene: TRBD1
clone size: .
V gene: TRBV30
CDR3 protein: CAWYPRDRGSRYGYTF
CDR3 DNA: TGTGCCTGGTACCCAAGGGACAGGGGATCTAGGTATGGCTACACCTTC

J gene: TRBJ2-7
D gene: .
clone size: .
V gene: TRBV6-5
CDR3 protein: CASSYSATHSYEQYF
CDR3 DNA: TGTGCCAGCAGTTACTCCGCGACTCATAGCTACGAGCAGTACTTC

J gene: TRBJ2-2
D gene: TRBD1
clone size: .
V gene: TRBV5-1
CDR3 protein: CASSSEGQANTGELFF
CDR3 DNA: TGCGCCAGCAGCTCGGAGGGACAGGCGAACACCGGGGAGCTGTTTTTT

J gene: TRBJ2-7
D gene: .
clone size: few
V gene: TRBV30
CDR3 protein: CAWSPLDSRSSYEQYF
CDR3 DNA: TGTGCCTGGAGTCCTCTTGATAGTAGAAGCTCCTACGAGCAGTACTTC

J gene: TRBJ1-2
D gene: TRBD1
clone size: .
V gene: TRBV9
CDR3 protein: CASSEGGTGLLEGYTF
CDR3 DNA: TGTGCCAGCAGCGAGGGAGGGACAGGATTGTTAGAAGGCTACACCTTC

J gene: TRBJ2-2
D gene: TRBD1
clone size: .
V gene: TRBV2
CDR3 protein: CASSLGTGVTGELFF
CDR3 DNA: TGTGCCAGCAGTCTTGGGACAGGGGTGACCGGGGAGCTGTTTTTT

J gene: TRBJ2-5
D gene: TRBD2
clone size: .
V gene: TRBV5-1
CDR3 protein: CASSLGVAGGETQYF
CDR3 DNA: TGCGCCAGCAGCTTGGGGGTAGCGGGGGGAGAGACCCAGTACTTC

J gene: TRBJ1-3
D gene: .
clone size: .
V gene: TRBV21-1
CDR3 protein: CASSKASGTGGGNTIYF
CDR3 DNA: TGTGCCAGCAGCAAAGCCTCCGGGACAGGGGGTGGAAACACCATATATTTT

J gene: TRBJ1-2
D gene: .
clone size: .
V gene: TRBV5-1
CDR3 protein: CASSASEFGVGYTF
CDR3 DNA: TGCGCCAGCAGCGCATCGGAGTTTGGCGTTGGCTACACCTTC

J gene: TRBJ1-2
D gene: TRBD1
clone size: .
V gene: TRBV19
CDR3 protein: CASIRGQGDYGYTF
CDR3 DNA: TGTGCCAGTATCAGAGGACAGGGGGACTATGGCTACACCTTC

J gene: TRBJ1-1
D gene: TRBD1
clone size: .
V gene: TRBV6-5
CDR3 protein: CASSYRGTGLNTEAFF
CDR3 DNA: TGTGCCAGCAGTTACCGAGGGACAGGGTTGAACACTGAAGCTTTCTTT

J gene: TRBJ1-3
D gene: .
clone size: .
V gene: TRBV5-1
CDR3 protein: CASSRGQTSGNTIYF
CDR3 DNA: TGCGCCAGCAGCCGCGGACAGACCTCTGGAAACACCATATATTTT

J gene: TRBJ1-1
D gene: TRBD1
clone size: .
V gene: TRBV2
CDR3 protein: CASRDRGMNTEAFF
CDR3 DNA: TGTGCCAGCAGGGACAGGGGCATGAACACTGAAGCTTTCTTT

J gene: TRBJ1-2
D gene: TRBD1
clone size: .
V gene: TRBV2
CDR3 protein: CAGRDSNYGYTF
CDR3 DNA: TGTGCCGGCCGGGACAGCAACTATGGCTACACCTTC

J gene: TRBJ2-6
D gene: TRBD1
clone size: .
V gene: TRBV6-1
CDR3 protein: CASSVVTGGGGANVLTF
CDR3 DNA: TGTGCCAGCAGTGTCGTGACAGGGGGAGGAGGGGCCAACGTCCTGACTTTC

J gene: TRBJ2-1
D gene: .
clone size: .
V gene: TRBV5-1
CDR3 protein: CASGGAEGTGEQFF
CDR3 DNA: TGCGCCAGCGGGGGAGCGGAGGGTACCGGAGAGCAGTTCTTC

J gene: TRBJ1-4
D gene: .
clone size: .
V gene: TRBV2
CDR3 protein: CASNQNAATNEKLFF
CDR3 DNA: TGTGCCAGTAATCAGAACGCCGCAACTAATGAAAAACTGTTTTTT

J gene: TRBJ2-6
D gene: .
clone size: .
V gene: TRBV5-1
CDR3 protein: CASSYRRSGANVLTF
CDR3 DNA: TGCGCCAGCAGCTATAGGAGGAGTGGGGCCAACGTCCTGACTTTC